This is a list of T cell receptor beta chains from one sample in a study of identical twins. TCRdb re-called the 5' RACE reads through MiXCR, storing one row per CDR3 protein. Counted here are fewer than 800,000 distinct CDR3 sequences, about 7.6% occurring once; the ten biggest clones make up 1.5% to 2%. These records were also assigned to another study, of yellow fever vaccine responses in identical twins.

The source material was PBMCs. The receptors come from a woman younger than 35 in good health. The CDR3 runs from the conserved cysteine through the conserved F or W. The D gene is left open where the match is weak. The size of a clone is reported for some rows only, either as once, few or many, or as a class for expanded clones.

clone size,V gene,D gene,J gene,CDR3 protein,CDR3 DNA
many,TRBV12-3/TRBV12-4,.,TRBJ1-1,CASSFTGRNTEAFF,TGTGCCAGCAGTTTTACAGGGAGGAACACTGAAGCTTTCTTT
.,TRBV6-5,TRBD2,TRBJ2-7,CASSYRSAGEGEQYF,TGTGCCAGCAGTTACCGATCAGCGGGAGAGGGTGAGCAGTACTTC
few,TRBV28,TRBD1,TRBJ1-5,CASSLSRDRAVTQHF,TGTGCCAGCAGTTTATCCCGGGACAGGGCCGTGACCCAGCATTTT
.,TRBV3-1,.,TRBJ2-5,CASSQREAGTQYF,TGTGCCAGCAGCCAACGAGAGGCCGGGACCCAGTACTTC
.,TRBV5-1,TRBD1,TRBJ1-6,CASSGGTGDNSPLHF,TGCGCCAGCAGCGGGGGGACAGGTGATAATTCACCCCTCCACTTT
many,TRBV7-8,.,TRBJ1-5,CASSLRARTPVSNQPQHF,TGTGCCAGCAGCTTAAGGGCGAGAACCCCCGTATCAAATCAGCCCCAGCATTTT
many,TRBV27,TRBD2,TRBJ2-1,CASSLIAGGPYNEQFF,TGTGCCAGCAGTTTGATAGCGGGGGGACCTTACAATGAGCAGTTCTTC
many,TRBV2,.,TRBJ1-2,CASSDLSGYTF,TGTGCCAGCAGCGACCTGAGCGGCTACACCTTC
many,TRBV20-1,.,TRBJ2-5,CSARIGPLRETQYF,TGCAGTGCTAGAATCGGACCACTCCGAGAGACCCAGTACTTC
few,TRBV3-1,TRBD1,TRBJ2-7,CASSDRGQGKPAYEQYF,TGTGCCAGCAGCGACAGGGGACAGGGAAAACCCGCTTACGAGCAGTACTTC
.,TRBV28,.,TRBJ1-6,CASRLPYNSPLHF,TGTGCCAGCAGACTCCCATATAATTCACCCCTCCACTTT
once,TRBV20-1,.,TRBJ2-7,CSATGSNPYEQYF,TGCAGTGCTACCGGGAGTAATCCCTACGAGCAGTACTTC
many,TRBV12-5,.,TRBJ2-7,CASGLGPGVVRAHEQYF,TGTGCTAGTGGCTTGGGTCCGGGAGTGGTTCGTGCCCACGAGCAGTACTTC
.,TRBV9,TRBD2,TRBJ2-5,CASSVGMASGQETQYF,TGTGCCAGCAGCGTAGGAATGGCTAGCGGACAAGAGACCCAGTACTTC